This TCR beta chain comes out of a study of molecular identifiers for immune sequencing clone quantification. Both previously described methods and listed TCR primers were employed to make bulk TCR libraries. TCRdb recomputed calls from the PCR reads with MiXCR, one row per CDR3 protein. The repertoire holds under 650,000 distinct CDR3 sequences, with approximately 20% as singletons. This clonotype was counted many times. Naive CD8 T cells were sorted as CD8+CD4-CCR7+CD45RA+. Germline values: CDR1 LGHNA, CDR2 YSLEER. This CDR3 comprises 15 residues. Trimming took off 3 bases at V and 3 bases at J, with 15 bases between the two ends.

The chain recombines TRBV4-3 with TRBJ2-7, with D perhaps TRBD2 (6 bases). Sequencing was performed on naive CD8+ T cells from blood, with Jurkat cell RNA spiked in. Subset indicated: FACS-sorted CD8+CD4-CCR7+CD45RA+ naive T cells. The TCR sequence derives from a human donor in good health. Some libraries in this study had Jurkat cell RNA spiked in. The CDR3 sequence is CASSHRPLGSYEQYF. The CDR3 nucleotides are TGCGCCAGCAGCCACCGCCCCCTCGGGAGCTACGAGCAGTACTTC.